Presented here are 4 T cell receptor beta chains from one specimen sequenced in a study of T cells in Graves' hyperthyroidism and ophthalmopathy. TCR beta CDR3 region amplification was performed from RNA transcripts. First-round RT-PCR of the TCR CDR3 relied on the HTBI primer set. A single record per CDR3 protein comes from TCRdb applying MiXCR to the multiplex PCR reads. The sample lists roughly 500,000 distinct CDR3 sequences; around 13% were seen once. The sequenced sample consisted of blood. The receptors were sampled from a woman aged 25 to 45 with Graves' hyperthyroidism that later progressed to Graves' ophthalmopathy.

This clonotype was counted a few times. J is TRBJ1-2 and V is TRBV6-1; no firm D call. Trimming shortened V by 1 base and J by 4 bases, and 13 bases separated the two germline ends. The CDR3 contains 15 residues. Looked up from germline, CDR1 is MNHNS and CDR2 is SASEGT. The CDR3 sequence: CASSEGQPWLYGYTF. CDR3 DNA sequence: TGTGCCAGCAGTGAAGGGCAGCCGTGGCTCTATGGCTACACCTTC.

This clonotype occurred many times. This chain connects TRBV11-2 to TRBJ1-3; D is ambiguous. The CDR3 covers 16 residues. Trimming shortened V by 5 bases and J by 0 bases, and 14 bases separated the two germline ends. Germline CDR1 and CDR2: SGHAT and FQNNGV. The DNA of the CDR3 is TGTGCCAGCAGCGTATCTGGCATCACCTCTGGAAACACCATATATTTT. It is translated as CASSVSGITSGNTIYF.

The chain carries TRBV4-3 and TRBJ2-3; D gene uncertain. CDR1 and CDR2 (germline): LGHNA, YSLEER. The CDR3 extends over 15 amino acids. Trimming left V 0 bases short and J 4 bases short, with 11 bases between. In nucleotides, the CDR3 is TGCGCCAGCAGCCAAGACCCCCAAATCTCAGATACGCAGTATTTT. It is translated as CASSQDPQISDTQYF.

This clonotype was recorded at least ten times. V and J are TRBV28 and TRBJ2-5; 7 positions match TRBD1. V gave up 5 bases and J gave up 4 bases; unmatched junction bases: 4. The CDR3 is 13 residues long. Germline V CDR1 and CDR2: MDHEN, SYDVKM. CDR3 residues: CASSGGQAETQYF. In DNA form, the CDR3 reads TGTGCCAGCAGTGGTGGACAGGCAGAGACCCAGTACTTC.